These T cell receptor beta chains were read from a single sample in a study of blood T cell repertoires in COVID-19. This table comes from immunoSEQ multiplex PCR, and its TCRdb copy is limited to in-frame clones, with some not included. The sample consists of roughly 56,000 clones, around 88% of them appearing once. Specimen: peripheral blood. The source is a human donor in a cohort sampled during active COVID-19. CDR3s include the opening cysteine and the closing phenylalanine or tryptophan. The D gene is left open where the match is weak. Not every row has a clone size; where given, it reads once, few, many or a size class.

>TRBV28|TRBJ1-5|-|TRBD1
CASSSPTGALVQPQHF
TGTGCCAGCAGTTCGCCCACAGGGGCCTTGGTTCAGCCCCAGCATTTT
>TRBV29-1|TRBJ1-1|-|-
CSVVQVGTEAFF
TGCAGCGTTGTACAGGTCGGTACTGAAGCTTTCTTT
>TRBV19|TRBJ1-1|-|-
CASTPLRGGNTEAFF
TGTGCCAGTACCCCTCTACGGGGGGGGAACACTGAAGCTTTCTTT
>TRBV3-1/TRBV3-2|TRBJ2-7|-|TRBD1
CASSPDRGLNEQYF
TGTGCCAGCAGCCCGGACAGGGGGCTCAACGAGCAGTACTTC
>TRBV2|TRBJ2-4|-|-
CASSEAETIAKNIQYF
TGTGCCAGCAGTGAAGCGGAGACGATAGCCAAAAACATTCAGTACTTC
>TRBV10-3|TRBJ2-1|-|-
CAISDLVDEQFF
TGTGCCATCAGTGACCTCGTTGATGAGCAGTTCTTC
>TRBV27|TRBJ2-3|-|-
CAIRGQFLTDTQYF
TGTGCCATCCGAGGACAATTCCTCACAGATACGCAGTATTTT
>TRBV4-3|TRBJ2-7|-|TRBD2
CASSRVSGSVYEQYF
TGCGCCAGCAGCCGAGTTAGCGGGAGTGTCTACGAGCAGTACTTC
>TRBV2|TRBJ1-1|-|TRBD1
CASREGTGVAEAFF
TGTGCCAGCAGGGAGGGGACAGGGGTGGCTGAAGCTTTCTTT
>TRBV5-1|TRBJ1-4|-|TRBD1
CASSLAIVTGDEKLFF
TGCGCCAGCAGCTTGGCCATCGTGACAGGGGATGAAAAACTGTTTTTT
>TRBV6-4|TRBJ2-1|-|TRBD2
CASSASGRSYNEQFF
TGTGCCAGCAGTGCTAGCGGGAGATCCTACAATGAGCAGTTCTTC
>TRBV19|TRBJ2-1|-|-
CASTPYGSSAYNEQFF
TGTGCCAGTACCCCTTACGGGAGCAGCGCCTACAATGAGCAGTTCTTC
>TRBV9|TRBJ2-1|-|TRBD2
CASSYTSGSAWEQFF
TGTGCCAGCAGTTACACTAGCGGGAGTGCCTGGGAGCAGTTCTTC
>TRBV28|TRBJ1-6|-|TRBD1
CASTSGQGISPLHF
TGTGCCAGCACCTCTGGACAGGGGATTTCACCCCTCCACTTT
>TRBV6-6|TRBJ1-4|once|-
CASRETVATNEKLFF
TGTGCCAGCAGGGAGACGGTTGCAACTAATGAAAAACTGTTTTTT
>TRBV27|TRBJ2-2|-|-
CASRVSGVGELFF
TGTGCCAGCCGAGTTTCGGGGGTGGGGGAGCTGTTTTTT
>TRBV28|TRBJ2-1|-|-
CASSFVSGDYNEQFF
TGTGCCAGCAGTTTCGTGAGCGGTGACTACAATGAGCAGTTCTTC
>TRBV6-1|TRBJ2-7|-|-
CASSEPPSTEQYF
TGTGCCAGCAGTGAACCACCAAGCACCGAGCAGTACTTC
>TRBV5-8|TRBJ2-1|-|TRBD2
CASSFRLAGNNEQFF
TGTGCCAGCAGCTTTCGTCTAGCGGGAAACAATGAGCAGTTCTTC
>TRBV25-1|TRBJ2-3|few|TRBD1
CASGYRGSTDTQYF
TGTGCCAGCGGATACAGGGGGAGCACAGATACGCAGTATTTT
>TRBV18|TRBJ2-4|-|TRBD1
CASSPATGGTQYF
TGTGCCAGCTCACCCGCGACAGGGGGCACGCAGTACTTC
>TRBV7-9|TRBJ2-7|-|TRBD1
CASSGGGQGIYEQYF
TGTGCCAGCAGCGGAGGGGGACAGGGGATCTACGAGCAGTACTTC
>TRBV27|TRBJ1-2|-|TRBD1
CASSLVAGGSGGYTF
TGTGCCAGCAGTTTAGTGGCAGGGGGCTCAGGAGGCTACACCTTC
>TRBV5-5|TRBJ2-3|-|-
CASSRATTSTDTQYF
TGTGCCAGCAGCCGCGCTACCACTAGCACAGATACGCAGTATTTT
>TRBV4-3|TRBJ2-1|once|-
CASSSGLSSYNEQFF
TGCGCCAGCAGCTCTGGACTTAGCTCCTACAATGAGCAGTTCTTC
>TRBV4-1|TRBJ1-1|-|-
CASSQVRGWDTEAFF
TGCGCCAGCAGCCAAGTAAGGGGATGGGACACTGAAGCTTTCTTT
>TRBV4-1|TRBJ1-5|-|TRBD1
CASSQGTGFSQPQHF
TGCGCCAGCAGCCAAGGGACAGGCTTTTCCCAGCCCCAGCATTTT
>TRBV12-5|TRBJ2-6|-|-
CASGPGDGANVLTF
TGTGCTAGTGGCCCAGGGGATGGGGCCAACGTCCTGACTTTC
>TRBV29-1|TRBJ2-3|-|-
CSVSKAGTQYF
TGCAGCGTTTCCAAAGCAGGCACGCAGTATTTT
>TRBV5-1|TRBJ2-7|-|-
CASSSDNAYEQYF
TGCGCCAGCAGCTCGGACAATGCCTACGAGCAGTACTTC
>TRBV5-1|TRBJ1-2|-|TRBD1
CASSSIQGASYGYTF
TGCGCCAGCAGCTCGATACAGGGGGCTAGCTATGGCTACACCTTC
>TRBV4-2|TRBJ1-1|-|TRBD1
CASSPSPGQGNMNTEAFF
TGTGCCAGCAGCCCCTCTCCGGGACAGGGGAACATGAACACTGAAGCTTTCTTT
>TRBV7-3|TRBJ2-1|-|-
CASSPLSSSYNEQFF
TGTGCCAGCAGCCCCCTGAGCTCTTCCTACAATGAGCAGTTCTTC
>TRBV28|TRBJ2-1|once|TRBD1
CASSFPGTGVSGYNEQFF
TGTGCCAGCAGTTTCCCCGGGACAGGGGTTTCAGGCTACAATGAGCAGTTCTTC
>TRBV2|TRBJ2-1|-|TRBD2
CASRASALAGVYNEQFF
TGTGCCAGCAGAGCATCCGCGCTAGCGGGAGTTTACAATGAGCAGTTCTTC
>TRBV5-6|TRBJ2-1|-|-
CASRRTYARDEQFF
TGTGCCAGCAGGAGGACCTACGCGCGGGATGAGCAGTTCTTC
>TRBV5-1|TRBJ2-1|-|-
CASSLGLNEQFF
TGCGCCAGCAGCTTGGGTTTAAATGAGCAGTTCTTC
>TRBV18|TRBJ1-6|-|-
CASSPRQGGNSPLHF
TGTGCCAGCTCACCAAGGCAGGGAGGAAATTCACCCCTCCACTTT
>TRBV10-3|TRBJ2-7|-|TRBD1
CAASSRDRAHEQYF
TGTGCCGCCTCCAGTCGGGACAGGGCCCACGAGCAGTACTTC
>TRBV6-2/TRBV6-3|TRBJ2-7|-|TRBD1
CASSRPGQGAKQYF
TGTGCCAGCAGTCGCCCTGGGCAGGGGGCGAAGCAGTACTTC
>TRBV19|TRBJ2-3|-|TRBD2
CASKTGLGSDTQYF
TGTGCCAGTAAAACAGGACTAGGTTCAGATACGCAGTATTTT
>TRBV15|TRBJ2-7|-|TRBD2
CATSPRAGTSGLSASNEQYF
TGTGCCACCAGCCCCCGAGCCGGGACTAGCGGGCTGTCCGCATCTAACGAGCAGTACTTC
>TRBV5-1|TRBJ2-1|-|-
CARLDSSSYNEQFF
TGCGCCAGGTTAGACAGTTCCTCCTACAATGAGCAGTTCTTC
>TRBV10-3|TRBJ2-1|-|-
CAISEPNYEEQFF
TGTGCCATCAGTGAGCCGAACTACGAAGAGCAGTTCTTC
>TRBV6-5|TRBJ2-1|-|TRBD2
CASRRAGAGYNEQFF
TGTGCCAGCAGGAGAGCGGGAGCGGGTTACAATGAGCAGTTCTTC
>TRBV4-3|TRBJ2-5|once|TRBD2
CASSLGGGAEETQYF
TGCGCCAGCAGCCTGGGCGGGGGGGCGGAAGAGACCCAGTACTTC
>TRBV28|TRBJ1-2|-|-
CASSLPTTSAGAGYTF
TGTGCCAGCAGTTTACCCACAACATCCGCAGGGGCGGGCTACACCTTC
>TRBV3-1/TRBV3-2|TRBJ1-3|-|-
CASSLFGDTIYF
TGTGCCAGCAGCCTTTTCGGGGACACCATATATTTT
>TRBV4-2|TRBJ2-7|-|-
CASSQGYRVGYEQYF
TGTGCCAGCAGCCAGGGATACAGGGTCGGCTACGAGCAGTACTTC
>TRBV4-2|TRBJ2-1|once|TRBD2
CASSPWREEHNEQFF
TGTGCCAGCAGCCCCTGGCGGGAGGAACACAATGAGCAGTTCTTC
>TRBV9|TRBJ2-5|-|-
CASSVDPSRGWEETQYF
TGTGCCAGCAGCGTAGACCCCTCTAGAGGGTGGGAGGAGACCCAGTACTTC
>TRBV6-6|TRBJ1-1|-|-
CASRVEGASMNTEAFF
TGTGCCAGCCGGGTTGAAGGGGCGTCCATGAACACTGAAGCTTTCTTT
>TRBV19|TRBJ2-2|once|TRBD2
CASSTIAGFTGELFF
TGTGCCAGTAGTACCATAGCGGGATTCACCGGGGAGCTGTTTTTT
>TRBV2|TRBJ1-2|-|TRBD1
CASSQGQNYGYTF
TGTGCCAGCAGTCAGGGACAGAACTATGGCTACACCTTC
>TRBV4-1|TRBJ2-7|few|TRBD1
CASSQYIRDSSGDEQYF
TGCGCCAGCAGCCAATACATTCGGGACAGTTCGGGCGACGAGCAGTACTTC